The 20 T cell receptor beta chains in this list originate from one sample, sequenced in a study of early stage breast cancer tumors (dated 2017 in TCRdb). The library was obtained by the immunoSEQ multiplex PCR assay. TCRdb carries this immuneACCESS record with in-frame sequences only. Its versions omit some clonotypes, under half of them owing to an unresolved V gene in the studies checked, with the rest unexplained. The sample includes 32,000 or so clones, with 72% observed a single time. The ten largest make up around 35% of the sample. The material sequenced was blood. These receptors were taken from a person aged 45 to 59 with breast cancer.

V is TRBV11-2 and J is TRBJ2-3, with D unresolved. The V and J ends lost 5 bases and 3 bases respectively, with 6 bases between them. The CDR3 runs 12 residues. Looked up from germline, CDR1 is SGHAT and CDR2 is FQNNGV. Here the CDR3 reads CASSPSTDTQYF. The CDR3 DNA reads TGTGCCAGCAGCCCGTCGACAGATACGCAGTATTTT.

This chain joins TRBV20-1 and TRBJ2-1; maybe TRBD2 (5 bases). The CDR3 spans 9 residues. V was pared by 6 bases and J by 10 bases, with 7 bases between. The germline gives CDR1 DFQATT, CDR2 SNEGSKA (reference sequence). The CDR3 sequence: CSASGEQFF. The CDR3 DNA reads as TGCAGTGCCTCGGGGGAGCAGTTCTTC.

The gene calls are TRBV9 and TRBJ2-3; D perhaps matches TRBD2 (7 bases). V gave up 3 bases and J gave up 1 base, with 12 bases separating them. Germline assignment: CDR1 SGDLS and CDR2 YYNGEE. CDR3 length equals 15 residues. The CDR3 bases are TGTGCCAGCAGCGGCGGGGGCGCGGGCACAGATACGCAGTATTTT. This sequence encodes CASSGGGAGTDTQYF. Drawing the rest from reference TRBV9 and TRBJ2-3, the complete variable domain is DSGVTQTPKHLITATGQRVTLRCSPRSGDLSVYWYQQSLDQGLQFLIQYYNGEERAKGNILERFSAQQFPDLHSELNLSSLELGDSALYFCASSGGGAGTDTQYFGPGTRLTVL.

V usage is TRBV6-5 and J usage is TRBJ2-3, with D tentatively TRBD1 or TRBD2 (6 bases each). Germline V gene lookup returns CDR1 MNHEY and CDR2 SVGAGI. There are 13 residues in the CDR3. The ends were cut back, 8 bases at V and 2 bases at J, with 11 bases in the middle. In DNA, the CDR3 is TGTGCCAGCGGTTGGGGGGCCACAGATACGCAGTATTTT. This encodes CASGWGATDTQYF.

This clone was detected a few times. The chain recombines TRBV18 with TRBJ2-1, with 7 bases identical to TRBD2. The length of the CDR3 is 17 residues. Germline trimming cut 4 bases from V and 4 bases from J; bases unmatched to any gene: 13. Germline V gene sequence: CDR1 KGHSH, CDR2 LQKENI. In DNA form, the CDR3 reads TGTGCCAGCTCACGGGAACGGACTAGTGGGGCTTACAATGAGCAGTTCTTC. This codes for CASSRERTSGAYNEQFF.

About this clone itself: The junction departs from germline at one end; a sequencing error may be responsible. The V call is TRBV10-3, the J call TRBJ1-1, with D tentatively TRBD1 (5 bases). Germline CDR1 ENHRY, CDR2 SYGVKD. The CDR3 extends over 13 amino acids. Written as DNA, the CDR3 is TGTGCCGTCAGAGACAGCCGAGACACTGAAGCTTTCTTT. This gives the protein CAVRDSRDTEAFF.

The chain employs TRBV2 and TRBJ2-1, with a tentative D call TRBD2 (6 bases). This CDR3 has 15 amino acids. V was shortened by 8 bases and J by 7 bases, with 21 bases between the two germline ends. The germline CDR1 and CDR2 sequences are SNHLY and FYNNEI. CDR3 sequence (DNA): TGTGCCAGCCTACCTATGGGACTTGTTAAGAATGAGCAGTTCTTC. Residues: CASLPMGLVKNEQFF. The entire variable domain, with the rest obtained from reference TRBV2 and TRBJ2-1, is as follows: EPEVTQTPSHQVTQMGQEVILRCVPISNHLYFYWYRQILGQKVEFLVSFYNNEISEKSEIFDDQFSVERPDGSNFTLKIRSTKLEDSAMYFCASLPMGLVKNEQFFGPGTRLTVL.

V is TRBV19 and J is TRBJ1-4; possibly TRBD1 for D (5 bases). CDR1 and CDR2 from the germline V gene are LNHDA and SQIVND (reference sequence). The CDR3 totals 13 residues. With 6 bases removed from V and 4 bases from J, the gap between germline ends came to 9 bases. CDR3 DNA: TGTGCCAGTAGCCTGGGGCGTAATGAAAAACTGTTTTTT. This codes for CASSLGRNEKLFF.

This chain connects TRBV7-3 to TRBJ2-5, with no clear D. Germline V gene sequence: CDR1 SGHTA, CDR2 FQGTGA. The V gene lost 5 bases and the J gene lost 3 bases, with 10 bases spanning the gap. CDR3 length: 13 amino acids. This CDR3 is CASSPRREETQYF. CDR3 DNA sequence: TGTGCCAGCAGCCCCCGACGGGAAGAGACCCAGTACTTC.

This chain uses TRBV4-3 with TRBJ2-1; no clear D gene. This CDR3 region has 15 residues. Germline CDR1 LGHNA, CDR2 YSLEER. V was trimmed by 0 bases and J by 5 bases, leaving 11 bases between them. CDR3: CASSQESYANNEQFF. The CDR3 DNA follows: TGCGCCAGCAGCCAAGAGTCTTACGCCAACAATGAGCAGTTCTTC.

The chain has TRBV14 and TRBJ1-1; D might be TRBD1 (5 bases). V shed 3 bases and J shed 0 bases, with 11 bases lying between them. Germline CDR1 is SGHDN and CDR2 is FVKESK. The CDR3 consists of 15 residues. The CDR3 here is CASSQVTVMNTEAFF. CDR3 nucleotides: TGTGCCAGCAGCCAGGTGACAGTCATGAACACTGAAGCTTTCTTT. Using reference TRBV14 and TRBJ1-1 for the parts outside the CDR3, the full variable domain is EAGVTQFPSHSVIEKGQTVTLRCDPISGHDNLYWYRRVMGKEIKFLLHFVKESKQDESGMPNNRFLAERTGGTYSTLKVQPAELEDSGVYFCASSQVTVMNTEAFFGQGTRLTVV.

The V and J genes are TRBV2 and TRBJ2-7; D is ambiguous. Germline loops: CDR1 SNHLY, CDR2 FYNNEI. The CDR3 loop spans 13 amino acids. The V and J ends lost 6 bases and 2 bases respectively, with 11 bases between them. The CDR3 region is CASSVDGTYEQYF. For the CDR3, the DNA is TGTGCCAGCAGCGTGGATGGGACCTACGAGCAGTACTTC. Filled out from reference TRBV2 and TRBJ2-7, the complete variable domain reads EPEVTQTPSHQVTQMGQEVILRCVPISNHLYFYWYRQILGQKVEFLVSFYNNEISEKSEIFDDQFSVERPDGSNFTLKIRSTKLEDSAMYFCASSVDGTYEQYFGPGTRLTVT.

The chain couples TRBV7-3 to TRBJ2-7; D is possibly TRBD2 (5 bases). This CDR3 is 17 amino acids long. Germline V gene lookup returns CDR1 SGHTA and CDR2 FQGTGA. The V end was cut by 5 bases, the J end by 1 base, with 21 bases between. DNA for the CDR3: TGTGCCAGCAGCCCCTTTTCTGTACCGACGGGGTCCTACGAGCAGTACTTC. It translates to CASSPFSVPTGSYEQYF.

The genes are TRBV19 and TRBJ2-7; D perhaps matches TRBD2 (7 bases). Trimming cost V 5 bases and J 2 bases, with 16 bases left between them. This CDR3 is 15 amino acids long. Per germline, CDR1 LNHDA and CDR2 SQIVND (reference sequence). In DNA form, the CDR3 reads TGTGCCAGTAGTCGTGAGGGGGGGAACCCCTACGAGCAGTACTTC. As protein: CASSREGGNPYEQYF.

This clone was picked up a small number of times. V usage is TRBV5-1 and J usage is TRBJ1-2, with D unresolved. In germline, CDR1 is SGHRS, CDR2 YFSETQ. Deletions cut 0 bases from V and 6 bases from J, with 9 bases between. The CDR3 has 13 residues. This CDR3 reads CASSLAGSDGYTF. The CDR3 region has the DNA TGCGCCAGCAGCTTGGCGGGTTCAGATGGCTACACCTTC.

CDR3 coding DNA: TGTGCCTGGACTGAGGCGAGCACTGAAGCTTTCTTT. Its translation: CAWTEASTEAFF. This chain joins TRBV30 and TRBJ1-1; no firm D call. CDR1 and CDR2 (germline): GTSNPN, SVGIG (reference sequence). The CDR3 sequence is 12 residues long. V lost 4 bases to trimming and J lost 4 bases, with 10 bases between them.

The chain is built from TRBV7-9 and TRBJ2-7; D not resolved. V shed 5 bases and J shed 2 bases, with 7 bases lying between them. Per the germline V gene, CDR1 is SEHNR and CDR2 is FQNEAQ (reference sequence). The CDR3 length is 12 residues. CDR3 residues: CASSAAPYEQYF. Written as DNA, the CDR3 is TGTGCCAGCAGCGCGGCACCCTACGAGCAGTACTTC.

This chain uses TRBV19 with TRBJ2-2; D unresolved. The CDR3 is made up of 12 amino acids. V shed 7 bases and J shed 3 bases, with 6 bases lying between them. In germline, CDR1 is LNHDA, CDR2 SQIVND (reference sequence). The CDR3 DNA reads TGTGCCAGTACACAGTACACCGGGGAGCTGTTTTTT. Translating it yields CASTQYTGELFF. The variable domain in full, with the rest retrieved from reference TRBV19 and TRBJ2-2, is DGGITQSPKYLFRKEGQNVTLSCEQNLNHDAMYWYRQDPGQGLRLIYYSQIVNDFQKGDIAEGYSVSREKKESFPLTVTSAQKNPTAFYLCASTQYTGELFFGEGSRLTVL.

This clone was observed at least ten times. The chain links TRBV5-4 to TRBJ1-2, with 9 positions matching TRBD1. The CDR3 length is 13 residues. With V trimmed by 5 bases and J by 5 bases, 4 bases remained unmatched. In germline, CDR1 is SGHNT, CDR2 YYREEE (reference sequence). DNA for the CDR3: TGTGCCAGCAGGACAGGGGGGCGATATGGCTACACCTTC. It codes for CASRTGGRYGYTF.

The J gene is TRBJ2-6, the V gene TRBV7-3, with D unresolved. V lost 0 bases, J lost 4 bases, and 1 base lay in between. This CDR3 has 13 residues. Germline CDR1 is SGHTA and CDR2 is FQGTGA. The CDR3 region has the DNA TGTGCCAGCAGCTTAACCGGGGCCAACGTCCTGACTTTC. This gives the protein CASSLTGANVLTF.